Sequencing of this T cell receptor beta chain was carried out in a study of human T cells and chemical hapten exposure. Comment on this clonotype: Its specificity is not known.

TCRdb ran MiXCR on the 5' RACE reads and lists one entry per CDR3 protein. Altogether 110,000 or so distinct CDR3 sequences are present, more than 15% being singletons, with the ten largest covering approximately 2.6%. Study-wide points: DPC sensitization produced no change in TCRs with frequency above 1 in 1000.

Sequencing started from total RNA isolated from unfractionated whole blood. The origin of this receptor is a human donor in good health.

The CDR3 DNA follows: TGTGCCAGCAGCCCCCGTCGCGGGAGGCACACTGAAGCTTTCTTT. It yields the protein CASSPRRGRHTEAFF. The chain has TRBV3-1 and TRBJ1-1, with no clear D. V dropped 4 bases and J dropped 3 bases, with 15 bases sitting between them. CDR3 length: 15 amino acids. Per the germline V gene, CDR1 is LGHDT and CDR2 is YNNKEL (reference sequence).